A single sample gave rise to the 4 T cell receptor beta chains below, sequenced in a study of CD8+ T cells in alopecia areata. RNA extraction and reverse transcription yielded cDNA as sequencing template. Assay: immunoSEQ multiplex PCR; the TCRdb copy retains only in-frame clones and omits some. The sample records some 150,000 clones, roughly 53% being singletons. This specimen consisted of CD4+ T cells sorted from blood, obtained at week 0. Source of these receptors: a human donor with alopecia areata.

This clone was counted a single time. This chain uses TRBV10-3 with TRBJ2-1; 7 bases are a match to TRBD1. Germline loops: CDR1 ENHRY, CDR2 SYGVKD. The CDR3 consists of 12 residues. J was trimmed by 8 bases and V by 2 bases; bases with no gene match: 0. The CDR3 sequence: CAISETGDEQFF. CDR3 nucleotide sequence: TGTGCCATCAGTGAGACAGGGGATGAGCAGTTCTTC.

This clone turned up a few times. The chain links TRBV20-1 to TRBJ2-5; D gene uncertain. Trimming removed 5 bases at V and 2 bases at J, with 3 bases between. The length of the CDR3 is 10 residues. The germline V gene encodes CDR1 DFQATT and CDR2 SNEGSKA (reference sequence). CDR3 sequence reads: CSAPQETQYF. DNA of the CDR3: TGCAGTGCTCCTCAAGAGACCCAGTACTTC.

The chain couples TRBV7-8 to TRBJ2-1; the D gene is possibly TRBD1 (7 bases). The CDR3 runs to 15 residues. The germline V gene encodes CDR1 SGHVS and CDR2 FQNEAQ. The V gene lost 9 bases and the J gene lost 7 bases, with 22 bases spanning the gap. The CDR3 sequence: CASSEGAQTRNEQFF. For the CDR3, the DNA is TGTGCCAGTTCGGAGGGGGCTCAAACTCGAAATGAGCAGTTCTTC.

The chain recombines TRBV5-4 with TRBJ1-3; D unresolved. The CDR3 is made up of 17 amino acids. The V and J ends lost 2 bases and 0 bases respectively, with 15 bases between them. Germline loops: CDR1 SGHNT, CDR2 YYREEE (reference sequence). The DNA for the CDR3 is TGTGCCAGCAGCTTAAAACCTGACGGCCCCTCTGGAAACACCATATATTTT. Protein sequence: CASSLKPDGPSGNTIYF. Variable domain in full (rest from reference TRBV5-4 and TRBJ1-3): ETGVTQSPTHLIKTRGQQVTLRCSSQSGHNTVSWYQQALGQGPQFIFQYYREEENGRGNFPPRFSGLQFPNYSSELNVNALELDDSALYLCASSLKPDGPSGNTIYFGEGSWLTVV.